Listed here are 16 T cell receptor beta chains from one sample, sequenced in a study of blood T cell repertoires in COVID-19 (dated by TCRdb to 2020 to 2022). Library creation used the immunoSEQ multiplex PCR assay. This is the immuneACCESS table as TCRdb keeps it, with only in-frame sequences that have V and J called. A part of the clones is gone; compared with another copy, unresolved V genes explain less than half, and the rest is unexplained. The sample includes about 8,300 clones, with approximately 84% observed a single time. Approximately 18% of the sample goes to the ten largest clones. The specimen was peripheral blood. The receptor set was obtained from a human donor with active COVID-19. The donor label of this sample is uncertain.

The V gene is TRBV28, the J gene TRBJ2-3; TRBD1 matches at 11 bases. The V and J ends lost 2 bases and 6 bases, in that order; junction bases with no gene match: 4. The CDR3 length is 15 residues. Germline CDR1 and CDR2: MDHEN and SYDVKM. The CDR3: CASSLRGQGGDTQYF. CDR3 sequence (DNA): TGTGCCAGCAGTTTAAGGGGACAGGGGGGTGATACGCAGTATTTT.

The rearrangement links TRBV19 to TRBJ1-5, with 7 positions matching TRBD1. With V trimmed by 7 bases and J by 1 base, 7 bases remained unmatched. There are 15 residues in the CDR3. Germline values: CDR1 LNHDA, CDR2 SQIVND (reference sequence). The CDR3 DNA reads TGTGCCAGTACCCCCGGGGACAGAAGCAATCAGCCCCAGCATTTT. Translated, it gives CASTPGDRSNQPQHF. The full variable domain, rest sourced from reference TRBV19 and TRBJ1-5, is DGGITQSPKYLFRKEGQNVTLSCEQNLNHDAMYWYRQDPGQGLRLIYYSQIVNDFQKGDIAEGYSVSREKKESFPLTVTSAQKNPTAFYLCASTPGDRSNQPQHFGDGTRLSIL.

The chain has TRBV20-1 and TRBJ2-7; 7 bases fit TRBD2. V was clipped by 5 bases and J by 4 bases; unmatched bases: 2. Per the germline V gene, CDR1 is DFQATT and CDR2 is SNEGSKA (reference sequence). The length of the CDR3 is 11 residues. The CDR3, as DNA: TGCAGTGCTGAGGGACTATACGAGCAGTACTTC. Residues: CSAEGLYEQYF.

The gene calls are TRBV14 and TRBJ1-2, with 7 bases matching TRBD1. Germline lookup yields CDR1 SGHDN and CDR2 FVKESK. This CDR3 is 16 amino acids long. After removal of 1 base from V and 3 bases from J, the junction contained 8 bases not matched to a gene. The CDR3 DNA sequence: TGTGCCAGCAGCCAAGTCTCCCTCCAGGGGGACTATGGCTACACCTTC. This gives the protein CASSQVSLQGDYGYTF.

Here the CDR3 DNA reads TGTGCCAGTAGTACACAGGGATCCTACGAGCAGTACTTC. Protein sequence: CASSTQGSYEQYF. J is TRBJ2-7 and V is TRBV19, with D possibly TRBD1 on 6 matching bases. The CDR3 has 13 residues. The ends were cut back, 4 bases at V and 1 base at J, with 8 bases in the middle. The V gene's germline CDR1 is LNHDA and CDR2 SQIVND (reference sequence). The whole variable domain, filled in from reference TRBV19 and TRBJ2-7, reads DGGITQSPKYLFRKEGQNVTLSCEQNLNHDAMYWYRQDPGQGLRLIYYSQIVNDFQKGDIAEGYSVSREKKESFPLTVTSAQKNPTAFYLCASSTQGSYEQYFGPGTRLTVT.

This clone was found once. The gene calls are TRBV27 and TRBJ2-1; the D gene is possibly TRBD2 (5 bases). Germline lookup yields CDR1 MNHEY and CDR2 SMNVEV (reference sequence). Trimming pared 0 bases from V and 2 bases from J, leaving 8 bases between. The length of the CDR3 is 15 residues. CDR3 sequence: CASSLSGAAYNEQFF. The DNA for the CDR3 is TGTGCCAGCAGTTTATCGGGAGCGGCCTACAATGAGCAGTTCTTC.

The V call is TRBV5-6, the J call TRBJ2-2; TRBD2 is a possible D gene (6 bases). The V gene lost 1 base and the J gene lost 6 bases, with 19 bases spanning the gap. The germline V gene encodes CDR1 SGHDT and CDR2 YYEEEE. CDR3 length: 17 residues. In nucleotides, the CDR3 is TGTGCCAGCAGCTTGAGGCTTAGCGGTAGTAGGGCCGGGGAGCTGTTTTTT. Amino acids: CASSLRLSGSRAGELFF. Drawing the rest from reference TRBV5-6 and TRBJ2-2, the complete variable domain is DAGVTQSPTHLIKTRGQQVTLRCSPKSGHDTVSWYQQALGQGPQFIFQYYEEEERQRGNFPDRFSGHQFPNYSSELNVNALLLGDSALYLCASSLRLSGSRAGELFFGEGSRLTVL.

By share of the sample, this clone is medium-sized. The V and J genes are TRBV7-6 and TRBJ2-7, with D uncertain. This CDR3 has 15 amino acids. Germline lookup yields CDR1 SGHVS and CDR2 FNYEAQ. V gave up 5 bases and J gave up 6 bases, with 20 bases separating them. CDR3 DNA: TGTGCCAGCAGCCCGAGCCCTAGGAGTGTCGGCGAGCAGTACTTC. This codes for CASSPSPRSVGEQYF. Drawing the rest from reference TRBV7-6 and TRBJ2-7, the complete variable domain is GAGVSQSPRYKVTKRGQDVALRCDPISGHVSLYWYRQALGQGPEFLTYFNYEAQQDKSGLPNDRFSAERPEGSISTLTIQRTEQRDSAMYRCASSPSPRSVGEQYFGPGTRLTVT.

The gene calls are TRBV7-9 and TRBJ2-7; maybe TRBD2 (6 bases). This CDR3 region has 14 residues. Germline V gene sequence: CDR1 SEHNR, CDR2 FQNEAQ (reference sequence). The V end was cut by 3 bases, the J end by 2 bases, with 11 bases between. CDR3 sequence reads: CASSLLAFPYEQYF. DNA for the CDR3: TGTGCCAGCAGCTTGCTAGCGTTCCCCTACGAGCAGTACTTC.

The sample holds one count of this clone. The V call is TRBV2, the J call TRBJ1-2; D call uncertain. The CDR3 spans 15 residues. Trimming shortened V by 7 bases and J by 4 bases, and 19 bases separated the two germline ends. Germline CDR1 reads SNHLY; CDR2 reads FYNNEI. The CDR3 bases are TGTGCCAGCAAAAATTCTTGGGCATCCGGCTATGGCTACACCTTC. Its translation: CASKNSWASGYGYTF.

The gene calls are TRBV6-5 and TRBJ2-3; unclear D gene. V was shortened by 4 bases and J by 0 bases, with 14 bases between the two germline ends. CDR3 length: 16 residues. Germline loops: CDR1 MNHEY, CDR2 SVGAGI. The CDR3 DNA sequence: TGTGCCAGCAGTTCCCCATCGGTCGGTAGCACAGATACGCAGTATTTT. Its translation is CASSSPSVGSTDTQYF.

The rearrangement joins TRBV5-1 to TRBJ1-1; D ambiguous. Germline V gene data show CDR1 as SGHRS and CDR2 as YFSETQ. V was cut by 8 bases and J by 7 bases, with 24 bases left in between. The CDR3 is 15 residues long. CDR3 bases: TGCGCCAGGACCCCCGAGGCGCCCCGAGGGCTTGAAGCTTTCTTT. Residues: CARTPEAPRGLEAFF.

The rearrangement links TRBV7-3 to TRBJ2-7; 9 bases fit TRBD2. Germline V gene data show CDR1 as SGHTA and CDR2 as FQGTGA. The CDR3 totals 14 residues. V shed 5 bases, J shed 5 bases, and the junction held 7 bases outside the gene matches. DNA for the CDR3: TGTGCCAGCAGCAGACTAGCGGCCCCGGACGAGCAGTACTTC. This sequence encodes CASSRLAAPDEQYF. Drawing the rest from reference TRBV7-3 and TRBJ2-7, the complete variable domain is GAGVSQTPSNKVTEKGKYVELRCDPISGHTALYWYRQSLGQGPEFLIYFQGTGAADDSGLPNDRFFAVRPEGSVSTLKIQRTERGDSAVYLCASSRLAAPDEQYFGPGTRLTVT.

The V and J genes are TRBV3-1 (or the pseudogene TRBV3-2) and TRBJ1-5; possibly TRBD1 for D (5 bases). Germline V lookup: CDR1 LGHDT, CDR2 YNNKEL (reference sequence). V shed 4 bases and J shed 2 bases, with 18 bases lying between them. The CDR3 length is 17 residues. CDR3 residues: CASSRTPWGAGNQPQHF. Here the CDR3 DNA reads TGTGCCAGCAGCCGTACCCCATGGGGCGCAGGCAATCAGCCCCAGCATTTT.

The rearrangement joins TRBV5-1 to TRBJ2-1; TRBD2 is a possible D gene (6 bases). Trimming removed 6 bases at V and 6 bases at J, with 22 bases between. CDR1 is SGHRS, CDR2 YFSETQ, per germline. The CDR3 extends over 16 amino acids. The CDR3 nucleotides are TGCGCCAGCAACCCGGGGGTTCTAGCATATTCCAATGAGCAGTTCTTC. This codes for CASNPGVLAYSNEQFF.

This chain joins TRBV19 and TRBJ1-5; D perhaps matches TRBD1 (6 bases). The CDR3 is 14 residues long. Trimming shortened V by 7 bases and J by 6 bases, and 16 bases separated the two germline ends. Germline CDR1 LNHDA, CDR2 SQIVND (reference sequence). The CDR3 region has the DNA TGTGCCAGTAACCCCACAGGGACGTTTCAGCCCCAGCATTTT. This translates into CASNPTGTFQPQHF.